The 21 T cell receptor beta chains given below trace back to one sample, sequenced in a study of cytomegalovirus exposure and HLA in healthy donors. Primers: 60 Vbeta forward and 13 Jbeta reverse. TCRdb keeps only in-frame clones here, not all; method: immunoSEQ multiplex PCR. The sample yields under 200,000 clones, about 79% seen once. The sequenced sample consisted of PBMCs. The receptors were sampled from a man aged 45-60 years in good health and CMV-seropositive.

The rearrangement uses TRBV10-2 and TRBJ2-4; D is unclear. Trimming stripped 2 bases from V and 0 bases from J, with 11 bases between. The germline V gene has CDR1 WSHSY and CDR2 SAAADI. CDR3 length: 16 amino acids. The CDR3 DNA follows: TGCGCCAGCAGTGAGGCTTCTAATGTAGCCAAAAACATTCAGTACTTC. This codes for CASSEASNVAKNIQYF.

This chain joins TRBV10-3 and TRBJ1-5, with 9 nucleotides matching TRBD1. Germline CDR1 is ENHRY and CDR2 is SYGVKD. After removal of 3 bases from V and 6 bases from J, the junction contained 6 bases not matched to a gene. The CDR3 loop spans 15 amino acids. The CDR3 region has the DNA TGTGCCATCAGTGACCCGACAGGGGGGGCTCAGCCCCAGCATTTT. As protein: CAISDPTGGAQPQHF.

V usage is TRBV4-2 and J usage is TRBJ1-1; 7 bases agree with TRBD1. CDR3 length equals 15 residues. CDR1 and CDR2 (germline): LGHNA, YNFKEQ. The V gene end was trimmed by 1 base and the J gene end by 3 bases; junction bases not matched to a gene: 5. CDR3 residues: CASSQARGGHTEAFF. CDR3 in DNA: TGTGCCAGCAGCCAAGCGAGAGGGGGCCACACTGAAGCTTTCTTT.

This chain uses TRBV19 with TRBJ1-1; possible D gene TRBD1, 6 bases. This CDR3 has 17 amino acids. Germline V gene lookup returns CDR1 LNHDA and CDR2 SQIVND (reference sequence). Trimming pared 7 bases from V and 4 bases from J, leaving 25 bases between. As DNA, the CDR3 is TGTGCCAGTACCCCACCCTTTAGAGGTAGGGACACCACTGAAGCTTTCTTT. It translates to CASTPPFRGRDTTEAFF.

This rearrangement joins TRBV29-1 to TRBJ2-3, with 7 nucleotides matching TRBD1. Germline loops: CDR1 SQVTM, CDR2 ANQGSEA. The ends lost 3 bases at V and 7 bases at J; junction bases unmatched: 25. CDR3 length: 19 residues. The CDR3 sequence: CSVEAGIGQEGLVTNTQYF. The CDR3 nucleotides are TGCAGCGTTGAGGCCGGGATAGGACAGGAAGGGTTGGTGACAAATACGCAGTATTTT.

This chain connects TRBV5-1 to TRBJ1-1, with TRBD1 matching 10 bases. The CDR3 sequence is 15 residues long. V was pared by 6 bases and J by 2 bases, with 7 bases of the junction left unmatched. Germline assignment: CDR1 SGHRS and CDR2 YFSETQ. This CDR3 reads CASTTGQGFNTEAFF. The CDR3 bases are TGCGCCAGCACGACGGGACAGGGGTTTAACACTGAAGCTTTCTTT.

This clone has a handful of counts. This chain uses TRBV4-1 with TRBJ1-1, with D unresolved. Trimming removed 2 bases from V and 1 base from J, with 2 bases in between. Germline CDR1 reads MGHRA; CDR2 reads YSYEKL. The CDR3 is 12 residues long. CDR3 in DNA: TGCGCCAGCAGCCAACAGAACACTGAAGCTTTCTTT. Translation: CASSQQNTEAFF.

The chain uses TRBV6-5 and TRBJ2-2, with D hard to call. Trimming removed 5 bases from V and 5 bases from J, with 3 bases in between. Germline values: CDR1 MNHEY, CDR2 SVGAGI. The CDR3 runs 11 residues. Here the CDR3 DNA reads TGTGCCAGCAGTCATACCGGGGAGCTGTTTTTT. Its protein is CASSHTGELFF.

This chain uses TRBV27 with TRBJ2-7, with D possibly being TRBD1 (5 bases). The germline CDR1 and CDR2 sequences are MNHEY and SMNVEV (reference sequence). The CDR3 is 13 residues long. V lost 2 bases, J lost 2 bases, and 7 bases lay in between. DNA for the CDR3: TGTGCCAGCAGTTTACAGGGTCCCTACGAGCAGTACTTC. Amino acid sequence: CASSLQGPYEQYF.

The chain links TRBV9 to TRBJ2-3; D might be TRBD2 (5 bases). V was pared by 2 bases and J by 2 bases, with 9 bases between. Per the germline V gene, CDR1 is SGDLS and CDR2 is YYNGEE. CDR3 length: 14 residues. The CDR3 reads CASSVDSLTDTQYF. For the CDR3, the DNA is TGTGCCAGCAGCGTGGACTCTCTCACAGATACGCAGTATTTT. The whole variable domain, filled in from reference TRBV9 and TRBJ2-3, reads DSGVTQTPKHLITATGQRVTLRCSPRSGDLSVYWYQQSLDQGLQFLIQYYNGEERAKGNILERFSAQQFPDLHSELNLSSLELGDSALYFCASSVDSLTDTQYFGPGTRLTVL.

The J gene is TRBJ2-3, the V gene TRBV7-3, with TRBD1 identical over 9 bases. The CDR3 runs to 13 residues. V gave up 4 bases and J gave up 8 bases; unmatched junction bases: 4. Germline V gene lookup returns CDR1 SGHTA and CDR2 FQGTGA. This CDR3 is CASSYGTGTTQYF. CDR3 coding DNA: TGTGCCAGCAGCTACGGGACAGGGACTACGCAGTATTTT.

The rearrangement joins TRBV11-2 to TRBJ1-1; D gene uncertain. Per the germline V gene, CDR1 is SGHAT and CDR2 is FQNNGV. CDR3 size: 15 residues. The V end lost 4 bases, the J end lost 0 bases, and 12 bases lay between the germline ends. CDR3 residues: CASSSVGLMNTEAFF. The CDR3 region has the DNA TGTGCCAGCAGCTCAGTAGGACTCATGAACACTGAAGCTTTCTTT.

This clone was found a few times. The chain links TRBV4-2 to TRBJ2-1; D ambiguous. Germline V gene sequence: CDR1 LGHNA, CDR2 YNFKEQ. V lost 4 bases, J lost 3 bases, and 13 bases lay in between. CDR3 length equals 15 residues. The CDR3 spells CASSPALDFYNEQFF. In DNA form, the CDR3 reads TGTGCCAGCAGCCCAGCGCTAGATTTCTACAATGAGCAGTTCTTC.

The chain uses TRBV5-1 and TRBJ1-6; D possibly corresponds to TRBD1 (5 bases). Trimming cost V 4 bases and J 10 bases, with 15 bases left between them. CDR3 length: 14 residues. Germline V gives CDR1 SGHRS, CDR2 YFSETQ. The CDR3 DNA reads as TGCGCCAGCAGCAGATCTCAGGGAAACTCACCCCTCCACTTT. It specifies CASSRSQGNSPLHF.

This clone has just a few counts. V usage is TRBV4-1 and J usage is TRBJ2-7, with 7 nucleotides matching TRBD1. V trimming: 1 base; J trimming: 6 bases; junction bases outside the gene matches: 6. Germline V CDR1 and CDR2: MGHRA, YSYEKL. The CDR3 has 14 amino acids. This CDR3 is CASSQGTGAGEQYF. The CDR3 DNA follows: TGCGCCAGCAGCCAAGGTACAGGGGCTGGCGAGCAGTACTTC.

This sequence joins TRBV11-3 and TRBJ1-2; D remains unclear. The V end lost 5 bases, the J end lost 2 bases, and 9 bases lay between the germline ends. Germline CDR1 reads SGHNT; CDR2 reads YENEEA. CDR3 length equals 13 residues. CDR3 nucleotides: TGTGCCAGCAGCGCTGCCAGAAACTATGGCTACACCTTC. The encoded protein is CASSAARNYGYTF. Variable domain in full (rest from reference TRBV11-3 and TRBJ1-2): EAGVVQSPRYKIIEKKQPVAFWCNPISGHNTLYWYLQNLGQGPELLIRYENEEAVDDSQLPKDRFSAERLKGVDSTLKIQPAELGDSAVYLCASSAARNYGYTFGSGTRLTVV.

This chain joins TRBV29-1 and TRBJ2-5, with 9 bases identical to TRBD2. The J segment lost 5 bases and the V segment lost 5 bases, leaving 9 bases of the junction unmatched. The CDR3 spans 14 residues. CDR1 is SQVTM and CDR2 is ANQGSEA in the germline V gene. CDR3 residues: CSVSAGGRWETQYF. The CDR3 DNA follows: TGCAGCGTTTCGGCGGGGGGGCGCTGGGAGACCCAGTACTTC. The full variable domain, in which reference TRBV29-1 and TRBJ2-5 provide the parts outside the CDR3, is SAVISQKPSRDICQRGTSLTIQCQVDSQVTMMFWYRQQPGQSLTLIATANQGSEATYESGFVIDKFPISRPNLTFSTLTVSNMSPEDSSIYLCSVSAGGRWETQYFGPGTRLLVL.

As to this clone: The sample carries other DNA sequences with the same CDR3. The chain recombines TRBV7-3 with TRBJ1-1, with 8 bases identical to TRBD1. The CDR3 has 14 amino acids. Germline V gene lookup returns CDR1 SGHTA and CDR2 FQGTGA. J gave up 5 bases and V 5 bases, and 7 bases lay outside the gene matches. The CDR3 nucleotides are TGTGCCAGCAGCCCGGGACAGGCAAATACTGAAGCTTTCTTT. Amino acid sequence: CASSPGQANTEAFF.

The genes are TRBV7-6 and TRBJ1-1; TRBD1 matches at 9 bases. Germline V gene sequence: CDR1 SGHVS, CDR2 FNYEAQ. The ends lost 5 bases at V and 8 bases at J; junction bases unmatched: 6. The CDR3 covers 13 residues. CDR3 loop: CASSAAGTGEAFF. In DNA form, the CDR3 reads TGTGCCAGCAGCGCAGCCGGGACAGGGGAAGCTTTCTTT.

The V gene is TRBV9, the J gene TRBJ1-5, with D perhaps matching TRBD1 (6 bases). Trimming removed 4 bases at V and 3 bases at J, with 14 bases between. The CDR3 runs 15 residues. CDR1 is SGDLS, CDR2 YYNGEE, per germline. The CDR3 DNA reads TGTGCCAGCAGCACAGGGACAAATCCCAATCAGCCCCAGCATTTT. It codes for CASSTGTNPNQPQHF.

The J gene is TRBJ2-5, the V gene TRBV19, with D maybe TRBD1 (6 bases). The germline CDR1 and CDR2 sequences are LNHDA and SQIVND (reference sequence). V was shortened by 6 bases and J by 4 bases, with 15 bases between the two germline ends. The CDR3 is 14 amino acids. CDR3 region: CASSADRFRETQYF. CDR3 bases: TGTGCCAGTAGCGCCGACAGGTTCCGAGAGACCCAGTACTTC. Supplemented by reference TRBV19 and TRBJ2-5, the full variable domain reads DGGITQSPKYLFRKEGQNVTLSCEQNLNHDAMYWYRQDPGQGLRLIYYSQIVNDFQKGDIAEGYSVSREKKESFPLTVTSAQKNPTAFYLCASSADRFRETQYFGPGTRLLVL.